This T cell receptor beta chain comes out of a study of blood T cell repertoires in COVID-19. For the study at large: Samples came from the United States, Italy and Spain, spanning acute and convalescent COVID-19. Nucleic acid was either cDNA or gDNA, and it came from T cells, B-cell-depleted T cells, or PBMCs.

This clone was picked up a small number of times. The V end was cut by 5 bases, the J end by 1 base, with 14 bases between. The CDR3 spans 15 residues. CDR1 SEHNR and CDR2 FQNEAQ come from the germline V gene (reference sequence). Per the study methods: Estimated nucleated cell counts came from reference gene primer amplification. Clones were sequenced by immunoSEQ multiplex PCR, and TCRdb holds only the in-frame ones, with some missing. That table is the source of V, J and clone size, and D and trimming were worked out from the DNA. The sample carries around 220,000 clones, under 90% recorded once. The rearrangement joins TRBV7-9 to TRBJ2-5; D is unclear. The clonotype originates from a man younger than 45 with active or convalescent COVID-19. Sequencing was done on a sample of peripheral blood. The CDR3 sequence: CASSLGRLAQETQYF. The CDR3, as DNA: TGTGCCAGCAGCCTAGGGCGGCTCGCCCAAGAGACCCAGTACTTC.